Below, one T cell receptor beta chain is given with its context. The antigen remains unidentified. The PCR was carried out with 60 Vbeta primers and 13 Jbeta primers. The protocol was immunoSEQ multiplex PCR, while the TCRdb copy is restricted to in-frame clones and leaves out a portion. The sample consists of under 150,000 clones, 77% of them appearing once. The ends were cut back, 3 bases at V and 3 bases at J, with 18 bases in the middle. The length of the CDR3 is 16 residues. Germline CDR1 is MNHNS and CDR2 is SASEGT. These data come from a study of cytomegalovirus exposure and HLA in healthy donors. Study outcomes and limitations: An analysis done earlier found most TCR beta V segments productive about 87% or about 30% of the time. What TCR beta sequences reportedly achieved was accurate prediction of HLA-A and HLA-B alleles in most subjects. A list of roughly 180 TCR beta chains associated with cytomegalovirus was given.

The chain uses TRBV6-1 and TRBJ2-7; TRBD1 is a possible D gene (6 bases). The sequence was collected from an older woman in good health and CMV-seronegative. Sequenced sample: PBMCs. In DNA, the CDR3 is TGTGCCAGCAGTGACTACGGACGGCCAGGGGACTACGAGCAGTACTTC. Translation gives CASSDYGRPGDYEQYF.